The clone carrying this TCR beta chain was found once. The antigen is undetermined. V dropped 5 bases and J dropped 4 bases, with 15 bases sitting between them. The germline V gene has CDR1 SGHAT and CDR2 FQNNGV. CDR3 length: 14 residues. These data come from a study of CD8 T cells in Susac syndrome. Study-level results: Regarding the TCR sequencing and HLA analysis, the study admitted that a relatively small number of individuals were involved.

Random-hexamer reverse transcription was applied to about 0.5 to 1 ug RNA. TCRdb itself ran the immunoSEQ multiplex PCR reads through MiXCR, one entry per CDR3 protein. The sample consists of under 200,000 distinct CDR3 sequences, roughly 95% of them appearing once. Included as multiple sclerosis controls were treatment-naive patients who had stable or active relapsing-remitting disease. Sequencing was done on a sample of CD8+ T cells from PBMCs. This TCR was recovered from a human donor with multiple sclerosis. This chain uses TRBV11-2 with TRBJ2-7; D remains ambiguous. The CDR3 is CASSHPFVSYEQYF. The CDR3 DNA is TGTGCCAGCAGCCATCCATTCGTGAGTTACGAGCAGTACTTC.